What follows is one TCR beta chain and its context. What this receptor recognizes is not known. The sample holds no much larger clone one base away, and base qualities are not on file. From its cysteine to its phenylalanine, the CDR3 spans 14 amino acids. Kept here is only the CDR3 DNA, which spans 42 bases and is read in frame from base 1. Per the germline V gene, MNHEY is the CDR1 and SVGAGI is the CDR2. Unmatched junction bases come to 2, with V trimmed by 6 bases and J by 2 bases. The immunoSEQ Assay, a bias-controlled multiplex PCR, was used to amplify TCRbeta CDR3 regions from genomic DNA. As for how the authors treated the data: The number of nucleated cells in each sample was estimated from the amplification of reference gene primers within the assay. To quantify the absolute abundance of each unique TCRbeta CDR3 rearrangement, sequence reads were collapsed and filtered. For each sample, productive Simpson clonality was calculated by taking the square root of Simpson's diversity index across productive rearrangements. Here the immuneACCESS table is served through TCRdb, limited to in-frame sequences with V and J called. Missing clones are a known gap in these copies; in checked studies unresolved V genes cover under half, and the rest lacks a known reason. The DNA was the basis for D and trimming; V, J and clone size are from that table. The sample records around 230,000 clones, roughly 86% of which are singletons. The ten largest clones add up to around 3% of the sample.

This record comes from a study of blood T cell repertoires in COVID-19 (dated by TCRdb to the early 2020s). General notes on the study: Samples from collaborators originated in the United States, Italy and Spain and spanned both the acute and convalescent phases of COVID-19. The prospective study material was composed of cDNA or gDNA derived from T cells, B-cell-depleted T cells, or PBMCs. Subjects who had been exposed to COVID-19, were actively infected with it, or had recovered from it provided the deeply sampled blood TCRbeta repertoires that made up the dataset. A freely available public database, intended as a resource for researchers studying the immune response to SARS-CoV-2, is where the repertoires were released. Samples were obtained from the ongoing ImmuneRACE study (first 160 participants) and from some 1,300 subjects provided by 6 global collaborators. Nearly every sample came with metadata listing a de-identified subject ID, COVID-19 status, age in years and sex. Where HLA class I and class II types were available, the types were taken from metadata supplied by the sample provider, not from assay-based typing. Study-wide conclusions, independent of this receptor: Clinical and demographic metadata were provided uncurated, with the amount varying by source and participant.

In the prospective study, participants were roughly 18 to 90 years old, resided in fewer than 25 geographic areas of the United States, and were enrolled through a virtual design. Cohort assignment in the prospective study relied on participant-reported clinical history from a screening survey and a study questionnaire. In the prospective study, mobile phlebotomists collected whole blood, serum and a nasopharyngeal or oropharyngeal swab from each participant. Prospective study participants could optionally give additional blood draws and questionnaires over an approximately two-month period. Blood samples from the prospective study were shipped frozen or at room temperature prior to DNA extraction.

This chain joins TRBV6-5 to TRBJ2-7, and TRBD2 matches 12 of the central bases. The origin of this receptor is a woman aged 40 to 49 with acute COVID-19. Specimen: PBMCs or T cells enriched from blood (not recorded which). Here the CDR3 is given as CASSGLAGTYEQYF. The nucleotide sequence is TGTGCCAGCAGCGGACTAGCGGGAACCTACGAGCAGTACTTC.